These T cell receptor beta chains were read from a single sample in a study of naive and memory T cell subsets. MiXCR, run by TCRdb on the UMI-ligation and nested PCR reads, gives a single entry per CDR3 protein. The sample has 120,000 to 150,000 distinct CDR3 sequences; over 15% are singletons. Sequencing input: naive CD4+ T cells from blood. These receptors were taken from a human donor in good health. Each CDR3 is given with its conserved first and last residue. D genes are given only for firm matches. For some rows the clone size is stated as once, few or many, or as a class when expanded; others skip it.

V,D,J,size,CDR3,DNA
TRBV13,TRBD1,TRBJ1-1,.,CASSSRDRWNTEAFF,TGTGCCAGCAGCTCCCGGGACAGGTGGAACACTGAAGCTTTCTTT
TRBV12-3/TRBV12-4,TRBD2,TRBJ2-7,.,CASSPAGVGYEQYF,TGTGCCAGCAGTCCCGCGGGAGTTGGGTACGAGCAGTACTTC
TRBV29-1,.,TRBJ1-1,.,CSVARESEAFF,TGCAGCGTTGCCCGGGAGTCTGAAGCTTTCTTT
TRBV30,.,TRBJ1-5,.,CAWTPAGGNQPQHF,TGTGCCTGGACCCCGGCTGGGGGCAATCAGCCCCAGCATTTT
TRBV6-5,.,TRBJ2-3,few,CASTVGLSTDTQYF,TGTGCCAGCACTGTCGGACTGAGCACAGATACGCAGTATTTT
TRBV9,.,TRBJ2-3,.,CASSVATTRLGTDTQYF,TGTGCCAGCAGCGTAGCTACGACTAGACTCGGCACAGATACGCAGTATTTT
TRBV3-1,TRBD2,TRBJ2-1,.,CASSQVGAGENNEQFF,TGTGCCAGCAGCCAAGTAGGAGCGGGAGAAAACAATGAGCAGTTCTTC
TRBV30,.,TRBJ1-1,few,CAWNGRQNTEAFF,TGTGCCTGGAACGGACGGCAGAACACTGAAGCTTTCTTT
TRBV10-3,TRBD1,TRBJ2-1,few,CAISEIPRDSPYNEQFF,TGTGCCATCAGTGAGATACCCCGGGACAGCCCTTACAATGAGCAGTTCTTC
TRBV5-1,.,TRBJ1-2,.,CASSLDTEIYGYTF,TGCGCCAGCAGCTTGGACACGGAGATATATGGCTACACCTTC
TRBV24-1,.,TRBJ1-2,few,CATSDFVAGSGGGYTF,TGTGCCACCAGTGATTTTGTAGCAGGCTCTGGGGGTGGCTACACCTTC
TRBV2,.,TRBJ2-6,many,CASSDRTGANVLTF,TGTGCCAGCAGTGATCGCACTGGGGCCAACGTCCTGACTTTC
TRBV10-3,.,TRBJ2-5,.,CAISESEYQETQYF,TGTGCCATCAGTGAGTCAGAGTACCAAGAGACCCAGTACTTC
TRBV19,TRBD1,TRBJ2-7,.,CASSISGTAYEQYF,TGTGCCAGTAGTATCTCCGGGACAGCGTACGAGCAGTACTTC
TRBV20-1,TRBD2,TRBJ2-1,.,CSARPAGGPGNEQFF,TGCAGTGCTAGGCCAGCGGGAGGGCCGGGGAATGAGCAGTTCTTC
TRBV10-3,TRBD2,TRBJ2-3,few,CATRAGVADTQYF,TGTGCCACCCGAGCGGGAGTCGCAGATACGCAGTATTTT
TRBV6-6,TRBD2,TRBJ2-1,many,CASRYGGTSGAPPREQFF,TGTGCCAGCAGATACGGGGGGACTAGCGGGGCCCCCCCGAGGGAGCAGTTCTTC
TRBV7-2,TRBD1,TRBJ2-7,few,CASSKPDRGSYEQYF,TGTGCCAGCAGCAAGCCGGACAGGGGATCCTACGAGCAGTACTTC
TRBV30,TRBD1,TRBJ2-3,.,CAWTSSSNRGLVDTQYF,TGTGCCTGGACTTCCTCCTCTAACAGGGGGCTTGTAGATACGCAGTATTTT
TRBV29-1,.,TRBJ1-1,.,CSVGTEAFF,TGCAGCGTTGGCACTGAAGCTTTCTTT
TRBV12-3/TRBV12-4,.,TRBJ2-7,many,CASSPGGAGTRDEQYF,TGTGCCAGCAGCCCCGGGGGCGCGGGAACTCGGGACGAGCAGTACTTC
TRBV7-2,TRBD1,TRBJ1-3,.,CASSTATGVRTIYF,TGTGCCAGCAGCACCGCGACAGGGGTTCGCACCATATATTTT
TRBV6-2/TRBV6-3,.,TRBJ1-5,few,CASTLRWSNQPQHF,TGTGCCAGCACCCTCAGGTGGAGTAATCAGCCCCAGCATTTT
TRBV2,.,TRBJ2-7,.,CASSDRTLGEQYF,TGTGCCAGCAGTGACCGGACCCTGGGGGAGCAGTACTTC